The present T cell receptor (beta chain) was sequenced within a study of CD8 T cells in ankylosing spondylitis. TCRdb reprocessed the 5' RACE reads with MiXCR, giving one entry per CDR3 protein. The sample includes about 220,000 distinct CDR3 sequences, about 11% of them seen just once. This clonotype was observed at least ten times. This sequence originates from a male donor with ankylosing spondylitis or in good health (not recorded which). Sequencing used blood, either unsorted or a sorted T cell fraction (not recorded which).

The CDR3 spells CASRTDYADEQFF. In DNA form, the CDR3 reads TGTGCCAGTCGGACAGACTACGCGGATGAGCAGTTCTTC. V is TRBV6-1 and J is TRBJ2-1; D may be TRBD1 (6 bases). This CDR3 region has 13 residues. Between the trimmed V and J ends, which lost 9 bases and 8 bases, there was a span of 17 bases. Per germline, CDR1 MNHNS and CDR2 SASEGT.